The following is a T cell receptor (beta chain) sequence with its context. Its antigen is undetermined. These data are taken from a study of radiation and T cells in renal cell carcinoma. The study, taken as a whole, reports: Top tumor clonotypes rose in blood 2 weeks post-radiation, then contracted.

CDR3 length: 14 amino acids. CDR1 and CDR2 from the germline V gene are SGHKS and YYEKEE (reference sequence). V was trimmed by 1 base and J by 3 bases, leaving 8 bases between them. The protocol was immunoSEQ multiplex PCR, while the TCRdb copy is restricted to in-frame clones and leaves out a portion. The data show 120,000 or so clones, about 81% seen once. The time point here: blood 2 weeks post-SBRT. Noted treatment: 15 Gy SBRT to primary tumor, nephrectomy 4 weeks later. After SBRT, blood was collected at 2 and 4 weeks, plus baseline. The tumor was a clear cell renal cell carcinoma. This clonotype was obtained from a middle-aged man with renal cell carcinoma. This chain uses TRBV5-5 with TRBJ2-1; a weak D match, TRBD1 (5 bases). Sequences were derived from blood, sampled from a patient whose treatment included radiotherapy and nephrectomy. The CDR3 coding sequence is TGTGCCAGCAGCTTGTTCCAGGGCTACAATGAGCAGTTCTTC. This gives the protein CASSLFQGYNEQFF.